These T cell receptor beta chains were read from a single sample in a study of radiotherapy plus CTLA-4 blockade in lung cancer. The method was immunoSEQ multiplex PCR; TCRdb's version includes in-frame clones alone and lacks a portion of them. The sample includes roughly 60,000 clones, more than 70% of them seen just once. The sample was peripheral blood, taken from a patient treated with radiotherapy plus ipilimumab. The origin of the receptors is a human donor with non-small cell lung cancer who had a complete response to radiotherapy plus ipilimumab. The CDR3 runs from the conserved cysteine through the conserved F or W. A D gene is named only where the DNA matches it firmly. For some rows the clone size is stated as once, few or many, or as a class when expanded; others skip it.

-	TRBV7-7	TRBD2	TRBJ2-5	CASSSSGGAGETQYF	TGTGCCAGCAGCTCAAGCGGGGGGGCCGGAGAGACCCAGTACTTC
few	TRBV9	TRBD2	TRBJ2-1	CASSALGTSLNEQFF	TGTGCCAGCAGCGCTCTCGGGACTAGTCTCAATGAGCAGTTCTTC
-	TRBV28	TRBD2	TRBJ2-1	CASSLAGDYNEQFF	TGTGCCAGCAGTTTAGCGGGAGACTACAATGAGCAGTTCTTC
-	TRBV9	-	TRBJ2-7	CASSGGTGNYEQYF	TGTGCCAGCAGCGGAGGTACTGGTAACTACGAGCAGTACTTC
-	TRBV4-2	TRBD1	TRBJ2-3	CASSQDGSRGSGTQYF	TGTGCCAGCAGCCAAGACGGATCCAGGGGGTCCGGTACGCAGTATTTT
once	TRBV7-6	TRBD2	TRBJ2-1	CASSLAGSGVNEQFF	TGTGCCAGCAGCTTAGCGGGGAGCGGGGTTAATGAGCAGTTCTTC
few	TRBV21-1	-	TRBJ1-1	CASSKRCYEGFRDTEAFF	TGTGCCAGCAGCAAAAGGTGTTATGAGGGCTTTAGGGACACTGAAGCTTTCTTT
-	TRBV9	TRBD2	TRBJ2-1	CASSVGAGASYNEQFF	TGTGCCAGCAGCGTAGGGGCGGGAGCATCCTACAATGAGCAGTTCTTC
-	TRBV25-1	-	TRBJ2-1	CASIGGAGSLDEQFF	TGTGCCAGCATAGGAGGGGCAGGGTCGTTGGATGAGCAGTTCTTC
-	TRBV7-2	-	TRBJ2-3	CASSPSRGTDTQYF	TGTGCCAGCAGCCCATCCAGGGGCACAGATACGCAGTATTTT
few	TRBV15	-	TRBJ2-7	CATSRDQAGPYEQYF	TGTGCCACCAGCAGAGATCAGGCAGGTCCCTACGAGCAGTACTTC
-	TRBV30	TRBD1	TRBJ1-4	CAWSTGVGVLGEEKLFF	TGTGCCTGGAGTACAGGGGTAGGAGTGTTGGGCGAGGAAAAACTGTTTTTT
-	TRBV18	TRBD1	TRBJ2-7	CASSPRGDRGPYEQYF	TGTGCCAGCTCACCGAGGGGGGACAGGGGGCCCTACGAGCAGTACTTC
-	TRBV4-3	-	TRBJ1-1	CASSQDRRNTEAFF	TGCGCCAGCAGCCAAGACCGGAGGAACACTGAAGCTTTCTTT
-	TRBV5-1	-	TRBJ2-3	CASSFPHEQATTLATQYF	TGCGCCAGCAGCTTTCCTCACGAACAGGCCACCACCTTGGCTACGCAGTATTTT
-	TRBV11-3	-	TRBJ2-3	CASSLVQAVQTTDTQYF	TGTGCCAGCAGCTTAGTGCAGGCTGTCCAGACAACAGATACGCAGTATTTT